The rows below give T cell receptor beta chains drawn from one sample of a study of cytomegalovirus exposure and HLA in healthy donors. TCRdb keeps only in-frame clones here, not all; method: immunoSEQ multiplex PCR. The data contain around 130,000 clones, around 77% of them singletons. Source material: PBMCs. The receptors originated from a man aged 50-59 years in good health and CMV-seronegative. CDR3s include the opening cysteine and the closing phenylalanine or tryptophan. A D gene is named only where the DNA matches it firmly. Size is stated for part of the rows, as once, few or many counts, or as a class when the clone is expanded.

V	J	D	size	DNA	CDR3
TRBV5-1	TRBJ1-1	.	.	TGCGCCAGCAGCTTGGTTCAGGTGAACACTGAAGCTTTCTTT	CASSLVQVNTEAFF
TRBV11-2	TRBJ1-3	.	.	TGTGCCAGCACCAAAAGCGGTCGAAACACCATATATTTT	CASTKSGRNTIYF
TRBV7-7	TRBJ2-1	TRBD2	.	TGTGCTAGCTCTATTAGACTAGCGGGAGCACAGGAGCAGTTCTTC	CASSIRLAGAQEQFF
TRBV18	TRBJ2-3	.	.	TGTGCCAGCTCACCCCCCGGGATTAGCACAGATACGCAGTATTTT	CASSPPGISTDTQYF
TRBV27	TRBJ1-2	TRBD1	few	TGTGCCAGCAGTGACGGACAGGGCTATGGCTACACCTTC	CASSDGQGYGYTF
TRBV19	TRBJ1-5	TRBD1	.	TGTGCCAGTAGTGTGACAGGGAGTCAGCCCCAGCATTTT	CASSVTGSQPQHF
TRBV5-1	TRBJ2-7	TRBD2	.	TGCGCCAGCAGCTTCGGGACTATTACAGACGAGCAGTACTTC	CASSFGTITDEQYF
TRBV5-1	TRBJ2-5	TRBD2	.	TGCGCCAGCTCCCTAGCGGGCTACCAAGAGACCCAGTACTTC	CASSLAGYQETQYF
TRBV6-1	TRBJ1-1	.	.	TGTGCCAGCAGTGAAGACAGGGTGAACACTGAAGCTTTCTTT	CASSEDRVNTEAFF
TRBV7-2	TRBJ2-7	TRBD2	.	TGTGCCAGCAGCAGCTTAGCAGCGGGAGGTGTGCAGTACTTC	CASSSLAAGGVQYF
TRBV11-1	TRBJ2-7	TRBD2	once	TGTGCCAGCAGCCAGACTAGCGGGAGAAGTTACGAGCAGTACTTC	CASSQTSGRSYEQYF
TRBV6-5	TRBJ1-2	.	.	TGTGCCAGCAGTTACTCGAGACTTGATGGCTACACCTTC	CASSYSRLDGYTF
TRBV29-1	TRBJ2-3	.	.	TGCAGCGGTAGACCCTCGGATGGGCCAGATACGCAGTATTTT	CSGRPSDGPDTQYF
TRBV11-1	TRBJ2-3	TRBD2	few	TGTGCCAGCAGCTTAAGCGGGGTAACAGATACGCAGTATTTT	CASSLSGVTDTQYF
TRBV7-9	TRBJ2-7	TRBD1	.	TGTGCCAGCAGCTTAGCGACAGGGTTTCGGTACTTC	CASSLATGFRYF
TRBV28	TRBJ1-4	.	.	TGTGCCAGCAGTTATACAGGGTTCGGTGAAAAACTGTTTTTT	CASSYTGFGEKLFF
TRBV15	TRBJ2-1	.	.	TGTGCCACCTTAAAAGACACACACAATGAGCAGTTCTTC	CATLKDTHNEQFF
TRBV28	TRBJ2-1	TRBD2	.	TGTGCCAGCAGTTCCGTGACCGTTGGGACTAGCCAAACCTACAATGAGCAGTTCTTC	CASSSVTVGTSQTYNEQFF
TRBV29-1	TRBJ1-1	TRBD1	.	TGCAGCGCGGTGACAGGGCCCATGGACACTGAAGCTTTCTTT	CSAVTGPMDTEAFF
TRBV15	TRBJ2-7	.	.	TGTGCCACCAGCAGAGAGCGGCTCTACGAGCAGTACTTC	CATSRERLYEQYF
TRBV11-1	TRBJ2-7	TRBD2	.	TGTGCCAGCAGCCCCCGACTAGCGGGAAGTCACGAGCAGTACTTC	CASSPRLAGSHEQYF
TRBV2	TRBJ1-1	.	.	TGTGCCAGTCGTTTTCGGGGGGCGGTGCGCACTGAAGCTTTCTTT	CASRFRGAVRTEAFF
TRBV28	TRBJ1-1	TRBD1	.	TGTGCCAGCACCGAAGCCGGGACAGGGAACACTGAAGCTTTCTTT	CASTEAGTGNTEAFF
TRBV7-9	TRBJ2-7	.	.	TGTGCCAGCAGCTTAGACAACGAGCAGTACTTC	CASSLDNEQYF
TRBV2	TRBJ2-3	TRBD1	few	TGTGCCAGCAGTACCGGGACAGACACAGATACGCAGTATTTT	CASSTGTDTDTQYF
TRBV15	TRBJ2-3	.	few	TGTGCCACCAGCAGAGCTAGCCCCGAGGGAGATACGCAGTATTTT	CATSRASPEGDTQYF
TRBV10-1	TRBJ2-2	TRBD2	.	TGCGCCAGCAGTGACGAACCGGGACTAGCAAATACCGGGGAGCTGTTTTTT	CASSDEPGLANTGELFF
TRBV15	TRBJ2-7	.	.	TGTGCCACCAGCAGCGCCGGTGACTCCTACGAGCAGTACTTC	CATSSAGDSYEQYF
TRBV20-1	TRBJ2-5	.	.	TGCAGTGCTCTCCAAGAGACCCAGTACTTC	CSALQETQYF
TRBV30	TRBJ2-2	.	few	TGTGCCTGGAGCCGACAGCCGAAGGTGGACACCGGGGAGCTGTTTTTT	CAWSRQPKVDTGELFF
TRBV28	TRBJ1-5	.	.	TGTGCCAGCGGAAAGGGACTATGGCAGCCCCAGCATTTT	CASGKGLWQPQHF
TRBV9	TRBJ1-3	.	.	TGTGCCAGCAGCGCTAGTACAGGCTCTGGAAACACCATATATTTT	CASSASTGSGNTIYF
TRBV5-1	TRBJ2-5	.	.	TGCGCCAGCAGCTCACTTAGCGGACAAGAGACCCAGTACTTC	CASSSLSGQETQYF
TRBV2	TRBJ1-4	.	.	TGTGCCAGCAGTGAGAGGCAGACTAATGAAAAACTGTTTTTT	CASSERQTNEKLFF
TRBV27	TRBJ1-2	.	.	TGTGCCAGCAGTACGGCCTCGGGGGGCTATGGCTACACCTTC	CASSTASGGYGYTF
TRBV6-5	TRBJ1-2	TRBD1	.	TGTGCCAGCAGCCGAGACAGGGCTGGCTACACCTTC	CASSRDRAGYTF
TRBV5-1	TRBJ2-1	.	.	TGCGCCAGCAGTTTGGGACTATCAGGGGATGAGCAGTTCTTC	CASSLGLSGDEQFF
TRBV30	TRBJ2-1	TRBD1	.	TGTGCCTGGAGTGTTGACAGGGACAATGAGCAGTTCTTC	CAWSVDRDNEQFF
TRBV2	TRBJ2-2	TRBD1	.	TGTGCCAGCAGTTACCGGACAGGGGTCACCGGGGAGCTGTTTTTT	CASSYRTGVTGELFF
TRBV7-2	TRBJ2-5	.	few	TGTGCCAGCAGCTTAGGAGGCCCAGGGGGGCAAGAGACCCAGTACTTC	CASSLGGPGGQETQYF
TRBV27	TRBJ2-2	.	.	TGTGCCAGCAGTTTAACTCCAGGGAAGAACACCGGGGAGCTGTTTTTT	CASSLTPGKNTGELFF